These 29 T cell receptor beta chains originate from one sample sequenced in a study of blood T cell repertoires in COVID-19. Clones were read by immunoSEQ multiplex PCR, and TCRdb kept only the in-frame ones, dropping some. The data hold about 160,000 clones, with just under 80% observed a single time. The sample consisted of peripheral blood. These receptors were taken from a woman older than 75 with acute or convalescent COVID-19.

This chain connects TRBV28 to TRBJ1-2; D is perhaps TRBD1 (5 bases). Trimming cost V 6 bases and J 8 bases, with 13 bases left between them. The CDR3 totals 12 residues. Germline assignment: CDR1 MDHEN and CDR2 SYDVKM. The CDR3 nucleotides read TGTGCCAGCAGCGCGGGGCTGCTGGGCTACACCTTC. Amino acids: CASSAGLLGYTF.

This clone was picked up a small number of times. The rearrangement links TRBV14 to TRBJ1-2; D possibly corresponds to TRBD1 (6 bases). Trimming took off 4 bases at V and 5 bases at J, with 8 bases between the two ends. The germline V gene encodes CDR1 SGHDN and CDR2 FVKESK. The CDR3 length is 12 residues. The CDR3 region has the DNA TGTGCCAGCAGCCCAGGACAGTATGGCTACACCTTC. The encoded protein is CASSPGQYGYTF.

This clone was recorded once. V and J are TRBV5-1 and TRBJ2-6; D gene unclear. Germline V gene lookup returns CDR1 SGHRS and CDR2 YFSETQ. The ends were cut back, 2 bases at V and 2 bases at J, with 8 bases in the middle. This CDR3 has 15 amino acids. As DNA, the CDR3 is TGCGCCAGCAGCTTAAGCACAGCTGGGGCCAACGTCCTGACTTTC. Its protein product is CASSLSTAGANVLTF.

The chain is built from TRBV6-1 and TRBJ1-2; TRBD1 is a possible D gene (6 bases). Trimming took 3 bases from V and 5 from J, leaving 16 bases between them. This CDR3 spans 15 amino acids. The germline V gene has CDR1 MNHNS and CDR2 SASEGT. The CDR3 loop reads CASSDTLGQGYGYTF. The DNA of the CDR3 is TGTGCCAGCAGTGACACCCTCGGGCAGGGGTATGGCTACACCTTC.

This rearrangement joins TRBV25-1 to TRBJ1-1; the match to TRBD1 covers 9 bases. The CDR3 covers 14 residues. V trimming: 4 bases; J trimming: 8 bases; junction bases outside the gene matches: 8. CDR1 and CDR2 (germline): MGHDK, SYGVNS. The CDR3 bases are TGTGCCAGCAGTGGCTGGACAGGGGTGACCGAAGCTTTCTTT. This codes for CASSGWTGVTEAFF.

This chain connects TRBV5-5 to TRBJ1-2; 9 positions agree with TRBD1. The germline gives CDR1 SGHKS, CDR2 YYEKEE (reference sequence). V was clipped by 0 bases and J by 4 bases; unmatched bases: 4. This CDR3 is built from 15 residues. CDR3 residues: CASSLEGQGSYGYTF. The CDR3 DNA follows: TGTGCCAGCAGCTTGGAGGGACAGGGATCCTATGGCTACACCTTC.

The chain is built from TRBV25-1 and TRBJ2-7; D perhaps matches TRBD2 (5 bases). The germline V gene encodes CDR1 MGHDK and CDR2 SYGVNS. The V gene lost 6 bases and the J gene lost 4 bases, with 10 bases spanning the gap. The CDR3 runs to 12 residues. CDR3 amino acids: CASRGEGYEQYF. The DNA of the CDR3 is TGTGCCAGCAGAGGCGAGGGTTACGAGCAGTACTTC.

This chain uses TRBV5-1 with TRBJ2-3; 7 bases map to TRBD1. CDR3 size: 16 residues. With 4 bases clipped from V and 2 bases from J, the junction kept 10 bases outside the gene matches. Germline V lookup: CDR1 SGHRS, CDR2 YFSETQ. The CDR3 DNA reads TGCGCCAGCAGCGTCGGACAGGACGTCGTCACAGATACGCAGTATTTT. Translating it yields CASSVGQDVVTDTQYF.

The CDR3 region is CASSTDRVQPQHF. The CDR3 DNA follows: TGTGCCAGCTCAACGGACAGGGTTCAGCCCCAGCATTTT. J is TRBJ1-5 and V is TRBV18, with 8 nucleotides matching TRBD1. Germline trimming cut 5 bases from V and 6 bases from J; bases unmatched to any gene: 3. The CDR3 totals 13 residues. Germline assignment: CDR1 KGHSH and CDR2 LQKENI.

The chain carries TRBV19 and TRBJ1-2; the match to TRBD1 covers 9 bases. Germline trimming cut 8 bases from V and 4 bases from J; bases unmatched to any gene: 8. The CDR3 runs 14 residues. Germline CDR1 is LNHDA and CDR2 is SQIVND (reference sequence). CDR3 in DNA: TGTGCCAGTTCGACAGGGGGGGCTGGCTATGGCTACACCTTC. It is translated as CASSTGGAGYGYTF.

This clone has just one count. The rearrangement links TRBV30 to TRBJ1-5; 7 nucleotides agree with TRBD1. Germline loops: CDR1 GTSNPN, CDR2 SVGIG (reference sequence). The CDR3 totals 16 residues. The ends lost 3 bases at V and 6 bases at J; junction bases unmatched: 14. DNA for the CDR3: TGTGCCTGGAGAACAGGGGCCGTCTCCGGGGGTCAGCCCCAGCATTTT. It is translated as CAWRTGAVSGGQPQHF. Full variable domain (remainder filled in from reference TRBV30 and TRBJ1-5): SQTIHQWPATLVQPVGSPLSLECTVEGTSNPNLYWYRQAAGRGLQLLFYSVGIGQISSEVPQNLSASRPQDRQFILSSKKLLLSDSGFYLCAWRTGAVSGGQPQHFGDGTRLSIL.

The chain couples TRBV21-1 to TRBJ1-5. TRBV21-1 is given as a pseudogene. The CDR3 spans 18 residues. The CDR3 is CASSKNPLDMESNQPQHF. The CDR3 DNA is TGTGCCAGCAGCAAAAACCCCCTCGATATGGAGAGCAATCAGCCCCAGCATTTT.

The chain is built from TRBV2 and TRBJ2-7; 7 nucleotides agree with TRBD1. Trimming cost V 7 bases and J 0 bases; bases outside gene matches: 3. CDR1 and CDR2 from the germline V gene are SNHLY and FYNNEI. The CDR3 is made up of 13 amino acids. The CDR3 here is CASTDRASYEQYF. CDR3 in DNA: TGTGCCAGCACAGACAGGGCCTCCTACGAGCAGTACTTC.

The V call is TRBV30, the J call TRBJ2-1, with 7 bases fitting TRBD2. This CDR3 spans 13 amino acids. Germline loops: CDR1 GTSNPN, CDR2 SVGIG (reference sequence). The V gene end was trimmed by 1 base and the J gene end by 8 bases; junction bases not matched to a gene: 5. CDR3: CAWSGTRNDEQFF. CDR3 nucleotides: TGTGCCTGGAGTGGGACTAGAAACGATGAGCAGTTCTTC.

The chain carries TRBV4-2 and TRBJ2-7; 8 bases are a match to TRBD1. The length of the CDR3 is 16 residues. The ends lost 4 bases at V and 3 bases at J; junction bases unmatched: 11. The germline V gene has CDR1 LGHNA and CDR2 YNFKEQ. This CDR3 is CASSPQGQDKVYEQYF. CDR3 DNA: TGTGCCAGCAGCCCACAGGGACAGGATAAAGTCTACGAGCAGTACTTC.

This clone was counted a few times. The chain uses TRBV18 and TRBJ2-7; TRBD1 aligns across 7 bases. Trimming took 6 bases from V and 2 from J; bases not matched to a gene: 7. The CDR3 is 14 amino acids. Germline values: CDR1 KGHSH, CDR2 LQKENI. This chain's CDR3 is CASSVGDRTYEQYF. The CDR3 DNA sequence: TGTGCCAGCTCTGTAGGGGACAGAACCTACGAGCAGTACTTC. The full variable domain, in which reference TRBV18 and TRBJ2-7 provide the parts outside the CDR3, is NAGVMQNPRHLVRRRGQEARLRCSPMKGHSHVYWYRQLPEEGLKFMVYLQKENIIDESGMPKERFSAEFPKEGPSILRIQQVVRGDSAAYFCASSVGDRTYEQYFGPGTRLTVT.

The V gene is TRBV19, the J gene TRBJ1-4, with no clear D. The CDR3 has 14 residues. Trimming removed 11 bases from V and 0 bases from J, with 13 bases in between. Germline-derived CDR1 and CDR2 are LNHDA and SQIVND (reference sequence). The CDR3 DNA is TGTGCCTCCCAAGGAGGAGCAACTAATGAAAAACTGTTTTTT. As protein: CASQGGATNEKLFF.

V and J are TRBV24-1 and TRBJ2-5; D is perhaps TRBD1 (6 bases). V lost 5 bases to trimming and J lost 5 bases, with 20 bases between them. The germline V gene encodes CDR1 KGHDR and CDR2 SFDVKD. The CDR3 runs 16 residues. The CDR3 region has the DNA TGTGCCACCAGTGCACGTACTACCACAGGGAAGGAGACCCAGTACTTC. It specifies CATSARTTTGKETQYF.

The chain links TRBV21-1 to TRBJ2-2; the table names TRBD1, a call not compared with the DNA. TRBV21-1 is a known pseudogene. The CDR3 runs to 18 residues. The CDR3 loop reads CASSKGLSKTGGTGELFF. DNA of the CDR3: TGTGCCAGCAGCAAAGGATTAAGTAAGACAGGGGGCACCGGGGAGCTGTTTTTT.

This clone was counted a few times. This chain joins TRBV5-6 and TRBJ1-1; no clear D gene. CDR3 length: 16 amino acids. Germline V gives CDR1 SGHDT, CDR2 YYEEEE. Trimming shortened V by 0 bases and J by 0 bases, and 12 bases separated the two germline ends. CDR3 loop: CASSLDGRHVNTEAFF. DNA for the CDR3: TGTGCCAGCAGCTTGGATGGAAGACACGTGAACACTGAAGCTTTCTTT.

CDR3 sequence reads: CSTRQTVNEKLFF. The DNA for the CDR3 is TGCAGCACCCGACAGACGGTAAATGAAAAACTGTTTTTT. This chain joins TRBV29-1 and TRBJ1-4; a possible D gene is TRBD1 (5 bases). Per the germline V gene, CDR1 is SQVTM and CDR2 is ANQGSEA. The CDR3 spans 13 residues. V lost 8 bases to trimming and J lost 5 bases, with 15 bases between them.

The rearrangement joins TRBV28 to TRBJ2-1; tentatively, D is TRBD2 (6 bases). Trimming removed 4 bases at V and 5 bases at J, with 18 bases between. The CDR3 contains 16 residues. CDR1 MDHEN and CDR2 SYDVKM come from the germline V gene. This CDR3 is CASSSPYGGSNNEQFF. CDR3 nucleotides: TGTGCCAGCAGTTCCCCCTACGGGGGAAGCAACAATGAGCAGTTCTTC.

The CDR3 here is CASLGAAGRYEQYF. The CDR3 nucleotides are TGTGCAAGTCTCGGGGCGGCGGGACGGTACGAGCAGTACTTC. This chain links TRBV12-2 with TRBJ2-7; the table calls TRBD2, which could not be checked here. TRBV12-2 is listed as a pseudogene. The CDR3 sequence is 14 residues long.

CDR3 sequence reads: CASSRGDRAPEAFF. DNA of the CDR3: TGTGCCAGTAGTAGAGGGGACAGGGCTCCTGAAGCTTTCTTT. The chain combines TRBV19 with TRBJ1-1; 9 nucleotides align to TRBD1. V dropped 4 bases and J dropped 6; count of bases not matched to a gene: 6. The CDR3 totals 14 residues. CDR1 LNHDA and CDR2 SQIVND come from the germline V gene (reference sequence).

The chain uses TRBV11-1 and TRBJ1-1, with TRBD1 matching 8 bases. Unmatched junction bases numbered 5, after V lost 4 bases and J lost 4 bases. CDR1 is SGHAT and CDR2 is FQDESV in the germline V gene (reference sequence). The CDR3 is made up of 14 amino acids. The CDR3: CASSSRTGTTEAFF. The CDR3 DNA follows: TGTGCCAGCAGCTCCCGGACAGGGACCACTGAAGCTTTCTTT.

This clone has a single count. The gene calls are TRBV7-9 and TRBJ1-3; D not certain. Trimming took 6 bases from V and 4 from J, leaving 10 bases between them. The germline gives CDR1 SEHNR, CDR2 FQNEAQ (reference sequence). CDR3 length: 13 amino acids. The CDR3 loop reads CASRPSAGNTIYF. The CDR3 nucleotides read TGTGCCAGCAGGCCCAGCGCGGGAAACACCATATATTTT.

The DNA of the CDR3 is TGTGCCAGCAGTGAATACGGACAGGGGAACACTGAAGCTTTCTTT. Residues: CASSEYGQGNTEAFF. This chain uses TRBV6-1 with TRBJ1-1; 8 bases match TRBD1. V was clipped by 2 bases and J by 1 base; unmatched bases: 3. This CDR3 has 15 residues. CDR1 and CDR2 from the germline V gene are MNHNS and SASEGT.

This chain uses TRBV15 with TRBJ1-1; the D gene is possibly TRBD1 (6 bases). From germline, CDR1 is LNHNV and CDR2 YYDKDF (reference sequence). The V end was cut by 0 bases, the J end by 1 base, with 9 bases between. This CDR3 contains 15 residues. In nucleotides, the CDR3 is TGTGCCACCAGCAGAGATCCCAGGGGGAACACTGAAGCTTTCTTT. Amino acids: CATSRDPRGNTEAFF.

This clone was observed once. The chain couples TRBV3-1 (or the pseudogene TRBV3-2) to TRBJ1-1, with a tentative D call TRBD1 (6 bases). The CDR3 has 16 residues. Germline-derived CDR1 and CDR2 are LGHDT and YNNKEL (reference sequence). Trimming shortened V by 1 base and J by 2 bases, and 14 bases separated the two germline ends. Here the CDR3 DNA reads TGTGCCAGCAGCCAAGTTGGACAGCGTCTAAACACTGAAGCTTTCTTT. Translating gives CASSQVGQRLNTEAFF.